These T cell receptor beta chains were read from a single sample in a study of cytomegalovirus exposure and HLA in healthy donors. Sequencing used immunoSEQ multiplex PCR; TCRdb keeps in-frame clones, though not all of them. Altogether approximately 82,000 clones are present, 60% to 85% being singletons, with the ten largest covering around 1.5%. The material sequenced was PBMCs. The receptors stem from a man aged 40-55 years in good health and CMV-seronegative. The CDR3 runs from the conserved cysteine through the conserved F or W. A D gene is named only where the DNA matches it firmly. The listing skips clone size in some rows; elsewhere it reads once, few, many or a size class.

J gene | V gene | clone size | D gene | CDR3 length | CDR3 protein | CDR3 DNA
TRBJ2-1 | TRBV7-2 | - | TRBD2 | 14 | CASSLVHGRAEQFF | TGTGCCAGCAGCTTAGTCCATGGGAGGGCTGAGCAGTTCTTC
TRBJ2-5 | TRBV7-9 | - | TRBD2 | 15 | CASSLGSGSGETQYF | TGTGCCAGCAGCTTAGGAAGCGGGAGTGGAGAGACCCAGTACTTC
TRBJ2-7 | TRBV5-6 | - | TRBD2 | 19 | CASSSHSLAGGLSSYEQYF | TGTGCCAGCAGCTCTCACAGCTTAGCGGGAGGTCTGAGCTCCTACGAGCAGTACTTC
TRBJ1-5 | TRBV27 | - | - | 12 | CASSSGFGPQHF | TGTGCCAGCAGTTCAGGCTTTGGGCCCCAGCATTTT
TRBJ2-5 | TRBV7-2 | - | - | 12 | CASNSPRGTQYF | TGTGCCAGCAACTCTCCTAGAGGGACCCAGTACTTC
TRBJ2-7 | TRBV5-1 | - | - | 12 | CASSLRDYEQYF | TGCGCCAGCAGCCTCAGGGACTACGAGCAGTACTTC
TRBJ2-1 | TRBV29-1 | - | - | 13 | CSVSQGSYNEQFF | TGCAGCGTCTCACAGGGCTCCTACAATGAGCAGTTCTTC
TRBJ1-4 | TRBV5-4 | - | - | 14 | CASSLEGAGEKLFF | TGTGCCAGCAGCTTGGAAGGGGCCGGTGAAAAACTGTTTTTT
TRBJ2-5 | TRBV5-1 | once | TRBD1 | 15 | CASRGLGQPQETQYF | TGCGCCAGCAGGGGTTTGGGACAGCCTCAAGAGACCCAGTACTTC
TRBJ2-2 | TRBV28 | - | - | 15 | CASSLGLINTGELFF | TGTGCCAGCAGTTTAGGACTAATCAACACCGGGGAGCTGTTTTTT
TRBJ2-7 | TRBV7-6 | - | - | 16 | CASSLAGGGSRGEQYF | TGTGCCAGCAGCTTAGCGGGGGGCGGGAGCCGAGGCGAGCAGTACTTC
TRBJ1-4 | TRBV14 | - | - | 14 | CASSHVGGYEKLFF | TGTGCCAGCAGCCATGTTGGAGGGTATGAAAAACTGTTTTTT
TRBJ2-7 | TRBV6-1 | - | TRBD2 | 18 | CASSEELIGGTSGRGGYF | TGTGCCAGCAGTGAAGAATTAATTGGGGGAACTAGCGGGAGGGGGGGATACTTC
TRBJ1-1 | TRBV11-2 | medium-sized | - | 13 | CASSLEMRAEAFF | TGTGCCAGCAGCTTAGAAATGAGGGCAGAAGCTTTCTTT
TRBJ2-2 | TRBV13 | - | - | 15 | CASRIDSTNTGELFF | TGTGCCAGCAGAATTGACAGTACGAACACCGGGGAGCTGTTTTTT
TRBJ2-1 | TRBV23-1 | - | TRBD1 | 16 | CASSQHTGGSYNEQFF | TGCGCCAGCAGTCAGCACACAGGGGGAAGCTACAATGAGCAGTTCTTC
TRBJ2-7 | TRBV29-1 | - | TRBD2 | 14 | CSVGGGRSSYEQYF | TGCAGCGTTGGCGGGGGGAGGAGCTCCTACGAGCAGTACTTC
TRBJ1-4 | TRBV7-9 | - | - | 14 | CASSLGLPAGELFF | TGTGCCAGCAGCTTAGGACTCCCGGCGGGGGAACTGTTTTTT
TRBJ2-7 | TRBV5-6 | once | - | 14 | CASSLGQQFYEQYF | TGTGCCAGCAGCTTGGGACAGCAGTTCTACGAGCAGTACTTC
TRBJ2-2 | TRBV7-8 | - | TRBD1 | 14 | CASSLQGATGELFF | TGTGCCAGCAGCTTACAGGGGGCGACCGGGGAGCTGTTTTTT
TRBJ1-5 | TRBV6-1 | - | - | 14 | CASSLDRLNQPQHF | TGTGCCAGCAGTTTGGACAGATTAAATCAGCCCCAGCATTTT
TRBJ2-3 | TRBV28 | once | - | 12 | CASSFTTVTQYF | TGTGCCAGCAGTTTTACGACAGTTACGCAGTATTTT
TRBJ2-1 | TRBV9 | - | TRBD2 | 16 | CASSTTKRGNYNEQFF | TGTGCCAGCAGCACCACTAAGCGGGGGAATTACAATGAGCAGTTCTTC
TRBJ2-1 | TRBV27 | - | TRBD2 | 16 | CASSSGLAGSYNEQFF | TGTGCCAGCAGTTCGGGACTAGCGGGTTCCTACAATGAGCAGTTCTTC
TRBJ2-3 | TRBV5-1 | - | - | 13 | CASSYGQPDTQYF | TGCGCCAGCAGCTACGGACAGCCAGATACGCAGTATTTT
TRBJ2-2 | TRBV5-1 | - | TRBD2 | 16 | CASSLTPAGDTGELFF | TGCGCCAGCAGCTTGACTCCGGCGGGAGATACCGGGGAGCTGTTTTTT
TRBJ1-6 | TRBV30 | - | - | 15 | CAWSPRVRWNSPLHF | TGTGCCTGGAGCCCCCGGGTTCGATGGAATTCACCCCTCCACTTT
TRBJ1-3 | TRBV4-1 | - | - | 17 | CASSQDRDMSSGNTIYF | TGCGCCAGCAGCCAAGATAGAGACATGAGCTCTGGAAACACCATATATTTT
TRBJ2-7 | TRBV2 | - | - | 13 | CASSDGSSYEQYF | TGTGCCAGCAGTGATGGCAGCTCCTACGAGCAGTACTTC
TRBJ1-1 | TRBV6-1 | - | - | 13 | CASNIGAGTEAFF | TGTGCCAGCAATATAGGGGCCGGGACTGAAGCTTTCTTT
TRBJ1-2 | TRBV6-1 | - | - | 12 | CATTQANYGYTF | TGTGCCACCACACAGGCAAACTATGGCTACACCTTC
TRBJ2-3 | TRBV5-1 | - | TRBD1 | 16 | CASSRDRGVRGDTQYF | TGCGCCAGCAGCCGGGACAGGGGAGTTCGAGGAGATACGCAGTATTTT
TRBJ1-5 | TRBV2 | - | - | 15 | CASATGEGGNQPQHF | TGTGCCAGCGCGACAGGTGAGGGGGGCAATCAGCCCCAGCATTTT
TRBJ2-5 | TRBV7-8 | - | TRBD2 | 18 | CASSSGWTSGRNGETQYF | TGTGCCAGCAGCTCGGGTTGGACTAGCGGGAGGAATGGAGAGACCCAGTACTTC
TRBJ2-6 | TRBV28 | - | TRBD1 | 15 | CASSPQGDGANVLTF | TGTGCCAGCAGTCCCCAGGGGGATGGGGCCAACGTCCTGACTTTC
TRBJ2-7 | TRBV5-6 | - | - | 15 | CASSQTGSSSYEQYF | TGTGCCAGCAGCCAAACCGGGTCGAGCTCCTACGAGCAGTACTTC
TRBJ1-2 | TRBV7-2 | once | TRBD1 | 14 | CASSSKQGIHGYTF | TGTGCCAGCAGCTCCAAACAGGGGATCCATGGCTACACCTTC
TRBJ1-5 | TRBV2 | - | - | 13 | CASQQEVNQPQHF | TGTGCCAGCCAACAGGAAGTTAATCAGCCCCAGCATTTT
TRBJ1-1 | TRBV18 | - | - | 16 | CASSPRGIQTNTEAFF | TGTGCCAGCTCACCACGGGGCATACAGACGAACACTGAAGCTTTCTTT
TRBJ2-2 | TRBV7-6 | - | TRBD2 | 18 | CASSLEAGGHSNTGELFF | TGTGCCAGCAGCCTGGAGGCGGGAGGGCATTCGAACACCGGGGAGCTGTTTTTT
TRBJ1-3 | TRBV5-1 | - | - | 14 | CASTDTRSGNTIYF | TGCGCCAGCACCGACACCCGCTCTGGAAACACCATATATTTT
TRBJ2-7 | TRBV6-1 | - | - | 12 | CASSDNSYEQYF | TGTGCCAGCAGTGACAACAGCTACGAGCAGTACTTC
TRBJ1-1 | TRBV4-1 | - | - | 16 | CASSQESDLPNTEAFF | TGCGCCAGCAGCCAAGAAAGCGACCTTCCGAACACTGAAGCTTTCTTT
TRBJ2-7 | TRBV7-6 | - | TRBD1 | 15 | CASSLSTGTGDEHYF | TGTGCCAGCAGCTTATCGACCGGGACAGGGGACGAGCATTACTTC
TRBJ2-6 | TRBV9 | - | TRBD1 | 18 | CASSAAGTAISGANVLTF | TGTGCCAGCAGTGCCGCCGGGACAGCTATCTCTGGGGCCAACGTCCTGACTTTC
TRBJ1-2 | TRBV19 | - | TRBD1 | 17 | CASSSLDRGPTPYGYTF | TGTGCCAGTAGTTCCCTTGACAGGGGGCCTACTCCCTATGGCTACACCTTC
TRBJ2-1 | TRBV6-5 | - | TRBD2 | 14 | CASNQRGAGGEQFF | TGTGCCAGCAATCAACGCGGAGCGGGAGGAGAGCAGTTCTTC